The 20 T cell receptor beta chains given below trace back to one sample, sequenced in a study of radiation and T cells in renal cell carcinoma. Some clones are missing from TCRdb's copy, which holds only in-frame ones; the method was immunoSEQ multiplex PCR. The table records about 150,000 clones, roughly 87% of them present only once. As for time point: blood 2 weeks post-SBRT. The treatment denotes: 15 Gy SBRT to primary tumor, nephrectomy 4 weeks later. This sample comprised blood, obtained from a patient whose treatment included radiotherapy and nephrectomy. The receptor source for this set is a woman aged 50 to 60 with renal cell carcinoma.

To note about this clone: One base away lies a much larger clone, so this may be a sequencing read error. Distinct nucleotide sequences in the sample also encode this CDR3. The genes are TRBV12-5 and TRBJ1-2; 7 bases line up with TRBD1. Germline loops: CDR1 LGHNT, CDR2 FRNRAP. The CDR3 loop spans 14 amino acids. Trimming removed 6 bases from V and 8 bases from J; junction bases left unmatched: 12. Here the CDR3 DNA reads TGTGCTAGTGGCTCCGGGACAGTCCTCTACGGCTACACCTTC. This sequence encodes CASGSGTVLYGYTF. Based on the CDR3 plus reference TRBV12-5 and TRBJ1-2, the full variable domain is DARVTQTPRHKVTEMGQEVTMRCQPILGHNTVFWYRQTMMQGLELLAYFRNRAPLDDSGMPKDRFSAEMPDATLATLKIQPSEPRDSAVYFCASGSGTVLYGYTFGSGTRLTVV.

The V call is TRBV27, the J call TRBJ2-7, with D perhaps matching TRBD1 or TRBD2 (5 bases each). The CDR3 has 13 residues. V lost 5 bases and J 2 bases, leaving 10 bases between the germline ends. Per the germline V gene, CDR1 is MNHEY and CDR2 is SMNVEV (reference sequence). The CDR3 nucleotides are TGTGCCAGCAGTCGGGACGGAACCTACGAGCAGTACTTC. Amino acid sequence: CASSRDGTYEQYF.

The chain recombines TRBV6-6 with TRBJ1-4, with 9 nucleotides matching TRBD1. J lost 8 bases, V lost 6 bases, and 4 bases had no gene match. From germline, CDR1 is MNHNY and CDR2 SVGAGI (reference sequence). The length of the CDR3 is 13 residues. This CDR3 reads CASSQGQGEKLFF. CDR3 DNA sequence: TGTGCCAGCAGCCAAGGACAGGGGGAAAAACTGTTTTTT.

The CDR3 loop reads CASSLVAGAYNEQFF. The CDR3 coding sequence is TGTGCCAGCAGCTTAGTAGCGGGAGCTTACAATGAGCAGTTCTTC. The chain is built from TRBV7-2 and TRBJ2-1, with TRBD2 matching over 9 bases. The CDR3 contains 15 residues. Germline V gives CDR1 SGHTA, CDR2 FQGNSA. Unmatched junction bases numbered 2, after V lost 1 base and J lost 4 bases.

This clone was observed a single time. The rearrangement links TRBV18 to TRBJ2-7, with no clear D. The CDR3 loop spans 13 amino acids. CDR1 and CDR2 from the germline V gene are KGHSH and LQKENI. V shed 6 bases and J shed 3 bases, with 12 bases lying between them. As DNA, the CDR3 is TGTGCCAGCTCCGGTAAAGCTTTCTACGAGCAGTACTTC. The encoded protein is CASSGKAFYEQYF.

V usage is TRBV19 and J usage is TRBJ2-5, with D perhaps TRBD1 (6 bases). Trimming took 5 bases from V and 7 from J, leaving 14 bases between them. This CDR3 has 13 residues. The germline CDR1 and CDR2 sequences are LNHDA and SQIVND (reference sequence). CDR3 in DNA: TGTGCCAGTAGTCGGACAGTAGATGGGACCCAGTACTTC. Translated: CASSRTVDGTQYF.

This clone was seen once. The genes are TRBV7-6 and TRBJ1-2; D is unresolved. Trimming shortened V by 2 bases and J by 8 bases, and 12 bases separated the two germline ends. Germline-derived CDR1 and CDR2 are SGHVS and FNYEAQ. The CDR3 length is 13 residues. The chain's CDR3 is CASSLTGEEGYTF. The CDR3 DNA reads TGTGCCAGCAGCTTAACGGGAGAGGAGGGCTACACCTTC.

This clone was detected a few times. This chain uses TRBV21-1 with TRBJ2-5; TRBD1 was called by the table and not checked on the DNA. TRBV21-1 counts as a pseudogene. The CDR3 length is 12 residues. CDR3 sequence reads: CASTTRMETQYF. DNA of the CDR3: TGTGCCAGCACCACCAGAATGGAGACCCAGTACTTC.

This clone was seen a few times. This sequence joins TRBV10-3 and TRBJ1-2; 9 positions agree with TRBD1. Germline V lookup: CDR1 ENHRY, CDR2 SYGVKD. The CDR3 extends over 19 amino acids. Trimming removed 6 bases from V and 0 bases from J; junction bases left unmatched: 17. CDR3 coding DNA: TGTGCCATCAGCCCAACAGGGGGCCGAACCCATTTAACTAACTATGGCTACACCTTC. Its protein is CAISPTGGRTHLTNYGYTF.

This clone was detected a few times. V is TRBV2 and J is TRBJ1-1; the match to TRBD1 covers 8 bases. After removal of 5 bases from V and 6 bases from J, the junction contained 8 bases not matched to a gene. This CDR3 is 14 amino acids long. Germline CDR1 is SNHLY and CDR2 is FYNNEI. The CDR3 sequence: CASSTDRGWAEAFF. The CDR3 nucleotides read TGTGCCAGCAGTACTGACAGGGGCTGGGCTGAAGCTTTCTTT.

This sequence joins TRBV18 and TRBJ1-2; D remains unclear. Germline V CDR1 and CDR2: KGHSH, LQKENI. The CDR3 runs to 14 residues. The V end was cut by 0 bases, the J end by 4 bases, with 9 bases between. This CDR3 reads CASSPPRQLYGYTF. In nucleotides, the CDR3 is TGTGCCAGCTCACCACCAAGGCAGCTCTATGGCTACACCTTC.

This sequence joins TRBV18 and TRBJ1-3; 7 nucleotides agree with TRBD1. The length of the CDR3 is 17 residues. Trimming took 2 bases from V and 0 from J; bases not matched to a gene: 7. CDR1 KGHSH and CDR2 LQKENI come from the germline V gene. The chain's CDR3 is CASSPTTGASSGNTIYF. CDR3 bases: TGTGCCAGCTCACCAACTACAGGGGCCAGCTCTGGAAACACCATATATTTT. The full variable domain, in which reference TRBV18 and TRBJ1-3 provide the parts outside the CDR3, is NAGVMQNPRHLVRRRGQEARLRCSPMKGHSHVYWYRQLPEEGLKFMVYLQKENIIDESGMPKERFSAEFPKEGPSILRIQQVVRGDSAAYFCASSPTTGASSGNTIYFGEGSWLTVV.

The CDR3 spells CASSANDMGGEQFF. CDR3 in DNA: TGTGCCAGCAGCGCGAACGACATGGGCGGTGAGCAGTTCTTC. The rearrangement links TRBV9 to TRBJ2-1; D remains unclear. Germline CDR1 reads SGDLS; CDR2 reads YYNGEE. Deletions cut 3 bases from V and 9 bases from J, with 16 bases between. The CDR3 consists of 14 residues.

V gene TRBV5-4 combines with J gene TRBJ2-2; D gene uncertain. The V gene's germline CDR1 is SGHNT and CDR2 YYREEE (reference sequence). Trimming took 9 bases from V and 5 from J, leaving 23 bases between them. The CDR3 totals 16 residues. The CDR3 region is CAIPHSGPGLTGELFF. The CDR3 DNA reads TGTGCCATACCACATAGTGGGCCGGGTTTAACCGGGGAGCTGTTTTTT.

This rearrangement joins TRBV30 to TRBJ2-3; 10 nucleotides align to TRBD1. The CDR3 spans 13 residues. V gave up 7 bases and J gave up 3 bases; unmatched junction bases: 4. Germline lookup yields CDR1 GTSNPN and CDR2 SVGIG (reference sequence). The CDR3 DNA sequence: TGTGCCTACCGGGACAGGGGTACAGATACGCAGTATTTT. Protein sequence: CAYRDRGTDTQYF.

This sequence joins TRBV7-6 and TRBJ2-1, with 8 bases aligning to TRBD1. Germline V gene sequence: CDR1 SGHVS, CDR2 FNYEAQ. This CDR3 has 15 amino acids. The V segment lost 5 bases and the J segment 6 bases; nucleotides outside the gene matches: 9. The DNA of the CDR3 is TGTGCCAGCAGCCCTCGGACAGGGCTGGTCAATGAGCAGTTCTTC. Amino acid sequence: CASSPRTGLVNEQFF.

This chain uses TRBV19 with TRBJ1-5, with 7 bases identical to TRBD1. The trim removed 3 bases at V and 3 bases at J, leaving 2 bases unmatched. Germline values: CDR1 LNHDA, CDR2 SQIVND (reference sequence). The CDR3 extends over 14 amino acids. In nucleotides, the CDR3 is TGTGCCAGTAGTATGGGACAGCTCAATCAGCCCCAGCATTTT. It translates to CASSMGQLNQPQHF.

V usage is TRBV19 and J usage is TRBJ2-7; the D gene is possibly TRBD1 (6 bases). This CDR3 region has 15 residues. V lost 6 bases to trimming and J lost 3 bases, with 18 bases between them. Germline V gives CDR1 LNHDA, CDR2 SQIVND (reference sequence). In DNA, the CDR3 is TGTGCCAGTAGCCCAACTAACCGGGACAACTACGAGCAGTACTTC. As protein: CASSPTNRDNYEQYF.

The chain uses TRBV6-4 and TRBJ2-7; 10 nucleotides match TRBD2. Trimming at V came to 8 bases and at J to 1 base, leaving 8 bases not matched to a gene. CDR1 and CDR2 from the germline V gene are MRHNA and SNTAGT. This CDR3 comprises 15 residues. The CDR3 sequence: CASPPQRGGSYEQYF. In DNA form, the CDR3 reads TGTGCCAGCCCCCCTCAGCGGGGGGGATCCTACGAGCAGTACTTC.

The genes are TRBV19 and TRBJ2-5; TRBD2 agrees at 8 bases. The CDR3 is 14 residues long. Trimming removed 5 bases from V and 1 base from J; junction bases left unmatched: 3. Germline CDR1 is LNHDA and CDR2 is SQIVND (reference sequence). The CDR3 sequence: CASSPRGGQETQYF. The CDR3 region has the DNA TGTGCCAGTAGTCCTCGGGGGGGCCAAGAGACCCAGTACTTC.